This paragraph reports one T cell receptor (beta chain). The authors' processing: Reference gene primer amplification yielded estimated nucleated cell counts. Libraries were prepared by immunoSEQ multiplex PCR; TCRdb keeps only in-frame clonotypes and omits some of them. V, J and clone size reflect that table, while D and trimming were determined from the DNA. This table holds 350,000 or so clones, roughly 89% found once. This specimen belongs to a study of blood T cell repertoires in COVID-19. Study-wide background: The United States, Italy and Spain were the sources of the acute and convalescent COVID-19 samples. Sample material is recorded as cDNA or gDNA derived from T cells, B-cell-depleted T cells, or PBMCs.

The CDR3 length is 14 residues. Looked up from germline, CDR1 is MNHEY and CDR2 is SVGAGI. V lost 6 bases and J lost 1, with 12 bases in between. Sequenced sample: peripheral blood. The clonotype comes from a man in his late teens or twenties with active or convalescent COVID-19. The V call is TRBV6-5, the J call TRBJ1-1, with D unclear. CDR3 in DNA: TGTGCCAGCAGGTCGAGTCAGGCGAACACTGAAGCTTTCTTT. It yields the protein CASRSSQANTEAFF.